This T cell receptor beta chain appears in the sequencing data of a study of T cell repertoires in cytomegalovirus infection. Study-level findings and limits: Carriers of CMV and the relevant HLA type were discriminated by public TCR beta frequency.

One entry per CDR3 protein results from TCRdb running MiXCR on the reads. The sample includes about 190,000 distinct CDR3 sequences, roughly 28% seen only once; the top ten take around 29%. J lost 6 bases, V lost 5 bases, and 9 bases had no gene match. Germline V gene lookup returns CDR1 SGHAT and CDR2 FQNNGV. This CDR3 contains 16 residues. As regards this clonotype: Its antigen is unidentified.

V is TRBV11-2 and J is TRBJ2-1; 11 bases agree with TRBD2. Input material: PBMCs. This receptor was identified in a human donor in good health (CMV status not recorded). Some clones in this sample may be carry-over from other donors' samples. The CDR3 reads CASSDHLSGGGNEQFF. In DNA form, the CDR3 reads TGTGCCAGCAGCGACCATCTTAGCGGGGGGGGCAATGAGCAGTTCTTC.